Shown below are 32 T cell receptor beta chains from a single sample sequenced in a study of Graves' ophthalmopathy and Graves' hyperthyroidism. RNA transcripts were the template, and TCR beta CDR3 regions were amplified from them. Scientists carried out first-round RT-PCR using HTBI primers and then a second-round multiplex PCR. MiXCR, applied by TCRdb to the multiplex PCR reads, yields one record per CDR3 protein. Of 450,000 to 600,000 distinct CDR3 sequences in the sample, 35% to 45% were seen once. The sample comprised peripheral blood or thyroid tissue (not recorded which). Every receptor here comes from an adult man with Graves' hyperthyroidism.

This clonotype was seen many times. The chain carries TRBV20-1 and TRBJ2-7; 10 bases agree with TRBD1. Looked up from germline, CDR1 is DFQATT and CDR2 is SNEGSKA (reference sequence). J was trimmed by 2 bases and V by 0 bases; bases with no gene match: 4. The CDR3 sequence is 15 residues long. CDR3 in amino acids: CSARELDRGAYEQYF. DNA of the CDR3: TGCAGTGCTAGAGAGCTGGACAGGGGGGCCTACGAGCAGTACTTC.

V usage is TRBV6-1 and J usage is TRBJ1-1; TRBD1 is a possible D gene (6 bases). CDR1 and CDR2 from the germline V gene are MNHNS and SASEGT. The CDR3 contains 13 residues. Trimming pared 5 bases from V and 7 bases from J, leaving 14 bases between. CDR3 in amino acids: CASSYRGRGEAFF. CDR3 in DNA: TGTGCCAGCAGTTATCGGGGGCGAGGTGAAGCTTTCTTT.

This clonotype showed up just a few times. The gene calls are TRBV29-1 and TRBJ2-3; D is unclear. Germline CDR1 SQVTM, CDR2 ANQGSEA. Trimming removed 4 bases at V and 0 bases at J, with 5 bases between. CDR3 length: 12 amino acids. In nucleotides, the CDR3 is TGCAGCGTTGTTGGAAGCACAGATACGCAGTATTTT. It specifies CSVVGSTDTQYF.

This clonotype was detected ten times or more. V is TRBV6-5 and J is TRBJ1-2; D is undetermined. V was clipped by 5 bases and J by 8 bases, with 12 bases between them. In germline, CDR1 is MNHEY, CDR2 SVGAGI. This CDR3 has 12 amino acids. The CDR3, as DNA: TGTGCCAGCAGTGGGGATCGTCGGGGCTACACCTTC. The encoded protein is CASSGDRRGYTF.

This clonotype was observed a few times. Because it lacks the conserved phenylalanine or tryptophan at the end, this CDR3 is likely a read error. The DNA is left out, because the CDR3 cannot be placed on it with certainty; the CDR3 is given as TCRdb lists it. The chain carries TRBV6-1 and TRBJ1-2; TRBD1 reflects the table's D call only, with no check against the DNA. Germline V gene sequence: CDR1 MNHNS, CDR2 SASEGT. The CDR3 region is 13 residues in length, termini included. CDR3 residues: CASSVSGTDLFWS.

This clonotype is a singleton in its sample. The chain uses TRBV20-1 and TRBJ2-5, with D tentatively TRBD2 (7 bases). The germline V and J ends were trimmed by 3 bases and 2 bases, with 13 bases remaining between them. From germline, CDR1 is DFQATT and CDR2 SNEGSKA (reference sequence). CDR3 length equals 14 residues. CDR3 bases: TGCAGTGCTAGGGTCGGGGGGCTACAAGAGACCCAGTACTTC. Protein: CSARVGGLQETQYF.

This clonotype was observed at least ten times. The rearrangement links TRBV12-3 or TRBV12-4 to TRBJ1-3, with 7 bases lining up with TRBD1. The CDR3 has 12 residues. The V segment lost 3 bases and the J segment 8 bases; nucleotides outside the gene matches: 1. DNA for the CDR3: TGTGCCAGCAGTTTCAGGGGGGACACCATATATTTT. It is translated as CASSFRGDTIYF.

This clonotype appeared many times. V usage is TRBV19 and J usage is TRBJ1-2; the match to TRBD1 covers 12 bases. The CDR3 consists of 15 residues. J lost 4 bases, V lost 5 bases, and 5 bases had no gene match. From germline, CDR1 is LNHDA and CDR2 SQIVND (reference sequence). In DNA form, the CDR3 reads TGTGCCAGTAGTCTTCCGGGACAGGGGGCCTATGGCTACACCTTC. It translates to CASSLPGQGAYGYTF.

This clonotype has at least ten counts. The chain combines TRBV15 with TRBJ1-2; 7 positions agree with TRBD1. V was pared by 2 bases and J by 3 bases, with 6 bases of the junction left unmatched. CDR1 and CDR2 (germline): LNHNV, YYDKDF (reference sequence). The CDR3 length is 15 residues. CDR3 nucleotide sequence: TGTGCCACCAGCAGACCTCTACAGGGGTACTATGGCTACACCTTC. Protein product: CATSRPLQGYYGYTF.

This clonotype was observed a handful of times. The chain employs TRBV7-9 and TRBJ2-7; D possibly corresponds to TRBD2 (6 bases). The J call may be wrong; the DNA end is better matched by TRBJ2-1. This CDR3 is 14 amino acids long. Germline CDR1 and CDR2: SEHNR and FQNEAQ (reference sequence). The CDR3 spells CASSNAGLGDEQFF. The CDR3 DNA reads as TGTGCCAGCAGCAACGCGGGGCTAGGGGATGAGCAGTTCTTC.

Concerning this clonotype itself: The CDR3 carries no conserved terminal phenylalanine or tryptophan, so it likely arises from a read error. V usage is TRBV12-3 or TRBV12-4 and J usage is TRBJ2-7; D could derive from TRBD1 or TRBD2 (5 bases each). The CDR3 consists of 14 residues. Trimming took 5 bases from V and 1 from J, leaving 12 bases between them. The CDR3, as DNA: TGTGCCAGCAGTACCGGGACGTTATCCTACGAGCAGTACCTC. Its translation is CASSTGTLSYEQYL.

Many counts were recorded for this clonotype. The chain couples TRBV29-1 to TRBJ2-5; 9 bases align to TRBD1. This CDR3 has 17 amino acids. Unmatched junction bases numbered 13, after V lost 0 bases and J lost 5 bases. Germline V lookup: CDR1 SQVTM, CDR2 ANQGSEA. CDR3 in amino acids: CSVEDRGQGWFTETQYF. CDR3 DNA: TGCAGCGTTGAAGATCGGGGACAGGGATGGTTTACGGAGACCCAGTACTTC.

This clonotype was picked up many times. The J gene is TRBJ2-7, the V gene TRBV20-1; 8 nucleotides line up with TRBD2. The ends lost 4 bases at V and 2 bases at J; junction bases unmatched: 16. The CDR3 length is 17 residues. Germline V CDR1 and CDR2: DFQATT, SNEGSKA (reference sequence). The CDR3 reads CSATPLAGDSLAYEQYF. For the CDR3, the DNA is TGCAGTGCTACACCCCTAGCGGGCGATAGCCTAGCCTACGAGCAGTACTTC.

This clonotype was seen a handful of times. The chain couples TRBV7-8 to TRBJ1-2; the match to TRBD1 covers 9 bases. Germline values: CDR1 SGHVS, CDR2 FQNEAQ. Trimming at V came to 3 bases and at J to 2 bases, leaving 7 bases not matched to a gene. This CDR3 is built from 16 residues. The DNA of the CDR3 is TGTGCCAGCAGCTTGCCCGGGACAGGGAAAAACTATGGCTACACCTTC. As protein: CASSLPGTGKNYGYTF.

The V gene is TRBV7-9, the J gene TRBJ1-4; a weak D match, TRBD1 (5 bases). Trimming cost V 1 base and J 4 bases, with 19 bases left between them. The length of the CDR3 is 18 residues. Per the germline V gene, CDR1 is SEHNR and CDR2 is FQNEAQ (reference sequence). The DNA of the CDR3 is TGTGCCAGCAGCTTAGTCGGGGCCGGGGGTATTGATAATGAAAAACTGTTTTTT. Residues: CASSLVGAGGIDNEKLFF. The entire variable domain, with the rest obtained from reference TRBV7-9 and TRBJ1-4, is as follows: DTGVSQNPRHKITKRGQNVTFRCDPISEHNRLYWYRQTLGQGPEFLTYFQNEAQLEKSRLLSDRFSAERPKGSFSTLEIQRTEQGDSAMYLCASSLVGAGGIDNEKLFFGSGTQLSVL.

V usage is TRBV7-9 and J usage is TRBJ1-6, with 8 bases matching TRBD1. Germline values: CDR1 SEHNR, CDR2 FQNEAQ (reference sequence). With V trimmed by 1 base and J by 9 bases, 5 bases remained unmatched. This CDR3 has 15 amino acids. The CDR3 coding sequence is TGTGCCAGCAGCTTAGTTGGCAGGGGGCTTTCACCCCTCCACTTT. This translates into CASSLVGRGLSPLHF.

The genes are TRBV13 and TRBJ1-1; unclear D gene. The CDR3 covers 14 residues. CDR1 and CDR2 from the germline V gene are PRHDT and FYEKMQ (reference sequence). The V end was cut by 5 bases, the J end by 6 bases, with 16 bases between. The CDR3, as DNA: TGTGCCAGCAGCCGAACAGCTAGTAGCGCTGAAGCTTTCTTT. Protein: CASSRTASSAEAFF. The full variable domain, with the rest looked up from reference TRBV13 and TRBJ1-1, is AAGVIQSPRHLIKEKRETATLKCYPIPRHDTVYWYQQGPGQDPQFLISFYEKMQSDKGSIPDRFSAQQFSDYHSELNMSSLELGDSALYFCASSRTASSAEAFFGQGTRLTVV.

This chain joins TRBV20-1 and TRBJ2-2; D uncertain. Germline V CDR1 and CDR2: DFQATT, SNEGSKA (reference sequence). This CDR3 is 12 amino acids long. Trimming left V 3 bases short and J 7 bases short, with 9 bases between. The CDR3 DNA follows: TGCAGTGCTAGGGTGGGGAACGGGGAGCTGTTTTTT. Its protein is CSARVGNGELFF.

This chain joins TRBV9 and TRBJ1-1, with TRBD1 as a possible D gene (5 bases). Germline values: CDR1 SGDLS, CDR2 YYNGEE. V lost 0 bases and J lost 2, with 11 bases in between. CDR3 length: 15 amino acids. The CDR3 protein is CASSVGGFGNTEAFF. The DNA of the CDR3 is TGTGCCAGCAGCGTAGGGGGGTTCGGTAACACTGAAGCTTTCTTT.

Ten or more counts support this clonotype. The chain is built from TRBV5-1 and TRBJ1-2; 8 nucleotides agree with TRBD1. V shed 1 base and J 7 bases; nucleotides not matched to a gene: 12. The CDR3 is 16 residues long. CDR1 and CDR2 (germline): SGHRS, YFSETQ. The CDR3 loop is CASSLRPPGQGGGYTF. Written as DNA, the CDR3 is TGCGCCAGCAGCTTGCGTCCGCCTGGACAGGGAGGTGGCTACACCTTC.

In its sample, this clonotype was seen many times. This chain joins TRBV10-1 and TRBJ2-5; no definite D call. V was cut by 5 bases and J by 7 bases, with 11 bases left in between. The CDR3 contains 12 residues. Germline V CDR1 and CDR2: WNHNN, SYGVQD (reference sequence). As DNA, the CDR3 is TGCGCCAGCAGTCCGGCTGAAGGGACCCAGTACTTC. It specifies CASSPAEGTQYF.

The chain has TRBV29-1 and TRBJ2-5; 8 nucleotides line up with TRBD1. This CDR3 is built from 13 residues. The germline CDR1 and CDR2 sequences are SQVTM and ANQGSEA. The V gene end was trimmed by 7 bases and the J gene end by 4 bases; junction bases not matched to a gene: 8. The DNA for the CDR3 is TGCAGCGCCCGCACAGGGGGACTAGAGACCCAGTACTTC. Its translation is CSARTGGLETQYF. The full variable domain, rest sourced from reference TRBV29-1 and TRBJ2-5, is SAVISQKPSRDICQRGTSLTIQCQVDSQVTMMFWYRQQPGQSLTLIATANQGSEATYESGFVIDKFPISRPNLTFSTLTVSNMSPEDSSIYLCSARTGGLETQYFGPGTRLLVL.

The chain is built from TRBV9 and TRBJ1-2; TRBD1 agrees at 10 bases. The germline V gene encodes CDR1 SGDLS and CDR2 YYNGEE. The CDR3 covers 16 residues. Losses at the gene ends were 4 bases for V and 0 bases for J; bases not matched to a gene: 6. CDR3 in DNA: TGTGCCAGCAGCTTGACAGGGGGCCTAGCTAACTATGGCTACACCTTC. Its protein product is CASSLTGGLANYGYTF.

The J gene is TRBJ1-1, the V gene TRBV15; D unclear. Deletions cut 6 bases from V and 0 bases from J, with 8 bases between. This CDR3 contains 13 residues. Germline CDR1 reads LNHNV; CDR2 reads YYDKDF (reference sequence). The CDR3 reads CATRREMNTEAFF. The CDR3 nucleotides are TGTGCCACCAGACGGGAAATGAACACTGAAGCTTTCTTT. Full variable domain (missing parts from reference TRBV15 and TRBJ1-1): DAMVIQNPRYQVTQFGKPVTLSCSQTLNHNVMYWYQQKSSQAPKLLFHYYDKDFNNEADTPDNFQSRRPNTSFCFLDIRSPGLGDTAMYLCATRREMNTEAFFGQGTRLTVV.

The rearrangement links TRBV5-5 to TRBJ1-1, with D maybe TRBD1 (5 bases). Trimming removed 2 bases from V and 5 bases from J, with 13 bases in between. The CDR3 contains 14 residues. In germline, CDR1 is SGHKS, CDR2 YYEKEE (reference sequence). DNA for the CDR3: TGTGCCAGCAGCTTCTGGGGCAGGGCGACTGAAGCTTTCTTT. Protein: CASSFWGRATEAFF.

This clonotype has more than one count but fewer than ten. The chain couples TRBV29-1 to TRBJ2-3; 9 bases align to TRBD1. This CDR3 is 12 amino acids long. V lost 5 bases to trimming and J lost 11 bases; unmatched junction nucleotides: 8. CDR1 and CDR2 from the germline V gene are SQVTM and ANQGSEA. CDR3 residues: CSVLNRGQEQYF. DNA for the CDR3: TGCAGCGTTTTGAACAGGGGGCAGGAGCAGTATTTT.

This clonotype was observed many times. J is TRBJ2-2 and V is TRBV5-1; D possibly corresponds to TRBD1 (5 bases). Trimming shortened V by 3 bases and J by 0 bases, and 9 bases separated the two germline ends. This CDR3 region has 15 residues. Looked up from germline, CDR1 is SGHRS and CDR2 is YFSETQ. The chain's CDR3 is CASSSRASNTGELFF. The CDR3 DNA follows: TGCGCCAGCAGCTCCAGGGCCTCGAACACCGGGGAGCTGTTTTTT.

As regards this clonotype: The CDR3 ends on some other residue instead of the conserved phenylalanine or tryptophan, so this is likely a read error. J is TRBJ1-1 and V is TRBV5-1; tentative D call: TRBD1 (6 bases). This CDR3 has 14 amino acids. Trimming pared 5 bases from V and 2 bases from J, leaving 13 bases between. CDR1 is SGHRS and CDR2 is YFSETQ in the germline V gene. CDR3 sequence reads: CASRPGTSNTEAFL. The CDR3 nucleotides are TGCGCCAGCAGACCCGGGACATCTAACACTGAAGCTTTCCTT.

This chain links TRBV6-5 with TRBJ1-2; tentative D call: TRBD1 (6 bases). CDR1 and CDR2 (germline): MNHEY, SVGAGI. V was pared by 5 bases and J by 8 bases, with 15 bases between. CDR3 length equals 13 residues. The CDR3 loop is CASSASGTWGYTF. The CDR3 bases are TGTGCCAGCAGTGCATCCGGGACATGGGGCTACACCTTC.

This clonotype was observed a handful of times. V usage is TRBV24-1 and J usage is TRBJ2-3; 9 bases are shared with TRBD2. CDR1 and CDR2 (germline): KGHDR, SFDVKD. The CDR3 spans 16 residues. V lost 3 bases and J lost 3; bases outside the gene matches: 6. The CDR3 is CATSDPSGAETDTQYF. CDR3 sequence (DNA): TGTGCCACCAGTGATCCTAGCGGGGCGGAGACAGATACGCAGTATTTT.

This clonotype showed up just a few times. For the CDR3, the DNA is TGCAGTGCTACGCCGGGACAAATCACAGATACGCAGTATTTT. This encodes CSATPGQITDTQYF. The chain couples TRBV20-1 to TRBJ2-3; maybe TRBD1 (6 bases). There are 14 residues in the CDR3. Trimming shortened V by 4 bases and J by 2 bases, and 13 bases separated the two germline ends. Germline V gene data show CDR1 as DFQATT and CDR2 as SNEGSKA (reference sequence).

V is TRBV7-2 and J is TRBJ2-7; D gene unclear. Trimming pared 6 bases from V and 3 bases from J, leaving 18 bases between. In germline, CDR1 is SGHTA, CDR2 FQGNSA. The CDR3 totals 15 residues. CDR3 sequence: CASSLTPTPGYEQYF. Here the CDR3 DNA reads TGTGCCAGCAGTTTAACCCCCACTCCCGGCTACGAGCAGTACTTC.